The 20 T cell receptor beta chains in this list originate from one sample, sequenced in a study of CXCR3-negative and CXCR3-positive naive CD8 T cells. These TCRs are of unknown antigen specificity. Study results and limitations: The TRB CDR3s that CXCR3-positive naive cells carried were more hydrophobic than those of CXCR3-negative naive cells.

The study made its TRB cDNA libraries by 5' RACE, adding UMI labels. TCRdb re-analyzed the 5' RACE reads; it lists each CDR3 protein once, without DNA. Its table records some 130,000 distinct CDR3 sequences. The sequenced material came from naive CXCR3+ CD8+ T cells from blood. Subset here: CD45RO-CCR7+CD27+CD95- naive CD8+ T cells expressing CXCR3 (TNR3+). The receptor set was obtained from a human donor in good health. Some clones in this sample may be carry-over from other donors' samples.

This chain connects TRBV10-3 to TRBJ1-1; the D call of TRBD1 rests on TCRdb alone, since no DNA is present to check it. From germline, CDR1 is ENHRY and CDR2 SYGVKD. The CDR3 covers 14 residues. The CDR3 protein is CAISPQGADTEAFF.

The gene calls are TRBV11-2 and TRBJ2-3; TCRdb's assignment of TRBD2 cannot be checked, as there is no DNA. The germline V gene encodes CDR1 SGHAT and CDR2 FQNNGV. CDR3 length: 16 amino acids. CDR3: CASSSTSGGLADTQYF.

This chain joins TRBV12-3 or TRBV12-4 and TRBJ2-7; the D call from TCRdb, TRBD1, cannot be confirmed without DNA. This CDR3 comprises 15 residues. This CDR3 reads CASSYSRDRGYEQYF.

V and J are TRBV7-9 and TRBJ2-2; as DNA is missing, the TRBD1 call by TCRdb cannot be tested. This CDR3 is built from 16 residues. The germline CDR1 and CDR2 sequences are SEHNR and FQNEAQ (reference sequence). CDR3: CASSTAEGALPGELFF.

The chain is built from TRBV7-9 and TRBJ1-2; TCRdb names TRBD1, which stays unverified in the absence of DNA. Germline assignment: CDR1 SEHNR and CDR2 FQNEAQ (reference sequence). The CDR3 is 15 amino acids. CDR3 in amino acids: CASSLPAGRNYGYTF.

The V and J genes are TRBV20-1 and TRBJ2-7; TCRdb lists TRBD2, though no DNA is available to test this call. Looked up from germline, CDR1 is DFQATT and CDR2 is SNEGSKA (reference sequence). The CDR3 totals 13 residues. The CDR3 loop is CSARDYSRYEQYF.

The chain recombines TRBV29-1 with TRBJ1-1; TCRdb gives TRBD1 as the D gene, but with no DNA this cannot be confirmed. CDR1 SQVTM and CDR2 ANQGSEA come from the germline V gene. The CDR3 contains 13 residues. CDR3 amino acids: CSVRDGGYTEAFF.

The chain has TRBV7-2 and TRBJ2-1; lacking DNA, the TRBD1 call made by TCRdb goes unchecked. The CDR3 is 17 residues long. Germline lookup yields CDR1 SGHTA and CDR2 FQGNSA. CDR3 residues: CATKGGSNRVKIHEQFF. Full variable domain (missing parts from reference TRBV7-2 and TRBJ2-1): GAGVSQSPSNKVTEKGKDVELRCDPISGHTALYWYRQSLGQGLEFLIYFQGNSAPDKSGLPSDRFSAERTGGSVSTLTIQRTQQEDSAVYLCATKGGSNRVKIHEQFFGPGTRLTVL.

The chain employs TRBV6-5 and TRBJ2-3; TCRdb's D call of TRBD1 is untestable without DNA. CDR1 MNHEY and CDR2 SVGAGI come from the germline V gene. The CDR3 runs 11 residues. The CDR3 is CASSWGDTQYF.

CDR3: CASSLVTEERLFF. The chain combines TRBV5-1 with TRBJ1-4. The length of the CDR3 is 13 residues. The germline gives CDR1 SGHRS, CDR2 YFSETQ.

This chain links TRBV7-2 with TRBJ2-5; the D gene TCRdb calls, TRBD1, cannot be checked with no DNA. CDR1 and CDR2 (germline): SGHTA, FQGNSA. The CDR3 loop spans 14 amino acids. The CDR3 sequence is CASSLWRGQETQYF.

This chain links TRBV7-3 with TRBJ2-7; the D gene TCRdb calls, TRBD2, cannot be checked with no DNA. Germline CDR1 reads SGHTA; CDR2 reads FQGTGA. This CDR3 is built from 13 residues. The CDR3: CASSSLPGYEQYF.

The V call is TRBV5-6, the J call TRBJ2-1; the D gene TCRdb calls, TRBD1, cannot be checked with no DNA. The V gene's germline CDR1 is SGHDT and CDR2 YYEEEE. The CDR3 runs 18 residues. This chain's CDR3 is CASSASPILRGSYNEQFF.

This CDR3 is CAIRTGGETNTGELFF. J is TRBJ2-2 and V is TRBV10-3; TCRdb returns TRBD1, unconfirmable since there is no DNA. The CDR3 extends over 16 amino acids. The germline V gene encodes CDR1 ENHRY and CDR2 SYGVKD.

CDR3 protein: CASSLGPTGELFF. The J gene is TRBJ2-2, the V gene TRBV12-3 or TRBV12-4. The CDR3 is 13 amino acids.

The chain is built from TRBV20-1 and TRBJ2-7; the TCRdb call, TRBD2, lacks DNA for checking. Germline assignment: CDR1 DFQATT and CDR2 SNEGSKA (reference sequence). This CDR3 spans 16 amino acids. The CDR3: CSARDPPGLATYEQYF.

This chain connects TRBV12-3 or TRBV12-4 to TRBJ2-4; the D gene TCRdb calls, TRBD1, cannot be checked with no DNA. CDR3 size: 14 residues. This CDR3 is CASTLARTGVIQYF.

The chain combines TRBV28 with TRBJ2-1; the D gene TCRdb calls, TRBD1, cannot be checked with no DNA. CDR3 length equals 11 residues. The germline gives CDR1 MDHEN, CDR2 SYDVKM. The CDR3 loop is CASTQANEQFF.

CDR3 protein: CASSGRGGFNEKLFF. The gene calls are TRBV28 and TRBJ1-4; the D call from TCRdb, TRBD1, cannot be confirmed without DNA. This CDR3 spans 15 amino acids. The germline gives CDR1 MDHEN, CDR2 SYDVKM.

V usage is TRBV20-1 and J usage is TRBJ2-1. CDR1 and CDR2 (germline): DFQATT, SNEGSKA (reference sequence). The CDR3 runs 15 residues. Here the CDR3 reads CSARIVESSYNEQFF.